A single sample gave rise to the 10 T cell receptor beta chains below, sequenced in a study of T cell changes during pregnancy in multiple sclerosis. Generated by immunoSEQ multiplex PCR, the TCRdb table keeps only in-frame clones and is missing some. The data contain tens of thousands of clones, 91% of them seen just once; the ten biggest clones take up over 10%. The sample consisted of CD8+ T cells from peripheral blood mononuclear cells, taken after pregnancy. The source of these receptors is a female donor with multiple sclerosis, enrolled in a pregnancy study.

This chain's CDR3 is CASSEWELNQPQHF. For the CDR3, the DNA is TGTGCCAGCAGTGAATGGGAGTTAAATCAGCCCCAGCATTTT. V gene TRBV6-1 combines with J gene TRBJ1-5; D gene uncertain. Trimming removed 2 bases from V and 4 bases from J, with 9 bases in between. This CDR3 spans 14 amino acids. Per germline, CDR1 MNHNS and CDR2 SASEGT.

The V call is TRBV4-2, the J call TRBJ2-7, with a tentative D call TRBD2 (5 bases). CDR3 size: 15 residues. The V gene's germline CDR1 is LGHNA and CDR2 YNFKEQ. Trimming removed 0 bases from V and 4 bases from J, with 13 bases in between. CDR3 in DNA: TGTGCCAGCAGCCAAGAGAGGGTGTCTAGTTACGAGCAGTACTTC. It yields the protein CASSQERVSSYEQYF.

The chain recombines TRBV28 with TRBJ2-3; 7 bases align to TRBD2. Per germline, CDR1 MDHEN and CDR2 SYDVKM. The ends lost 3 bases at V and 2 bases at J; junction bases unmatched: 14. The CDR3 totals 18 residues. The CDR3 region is CASSFGRIAGVFTDTQYF. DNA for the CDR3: TGTGCCAGCAGTTTTGGAAGGATTGCGGGAGTCTTCACAGATACGCAGTATTTT.

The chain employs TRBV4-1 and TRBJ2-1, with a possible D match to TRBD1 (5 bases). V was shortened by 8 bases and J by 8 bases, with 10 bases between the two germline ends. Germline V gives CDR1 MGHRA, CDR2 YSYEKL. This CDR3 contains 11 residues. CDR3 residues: CASGAGDEQFF. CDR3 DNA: TGCGCCAGCGGGGCCGGAGATGAGCAGTTCTTC.

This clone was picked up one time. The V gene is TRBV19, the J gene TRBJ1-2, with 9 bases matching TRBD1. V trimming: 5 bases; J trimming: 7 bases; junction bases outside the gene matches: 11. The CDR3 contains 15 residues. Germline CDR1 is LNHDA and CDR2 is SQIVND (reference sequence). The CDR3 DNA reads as TGTGCCAGTAGTGCCTGGGGACAGGGTGACATTGGCTACACCTTC. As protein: CASSAWGQGDIGYTF.

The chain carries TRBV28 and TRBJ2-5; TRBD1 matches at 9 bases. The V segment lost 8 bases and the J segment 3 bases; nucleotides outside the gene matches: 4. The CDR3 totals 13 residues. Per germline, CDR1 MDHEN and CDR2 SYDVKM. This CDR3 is CASGTGREETQYF. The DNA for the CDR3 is TGTGCCAGCGGGACAGGGAGGGAAGAGACCCAGTACTTC. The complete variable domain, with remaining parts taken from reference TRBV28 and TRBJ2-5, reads DVKVTQSSRYLVKRTGEKVFLECVQDMDHENMFWYRQDPGLGLRLIYFSYDVKMKEKGDIPEGYSVSREKKERFSLILESASTNQTSMYLCASGTGREETQYFGPGTRLLVL.

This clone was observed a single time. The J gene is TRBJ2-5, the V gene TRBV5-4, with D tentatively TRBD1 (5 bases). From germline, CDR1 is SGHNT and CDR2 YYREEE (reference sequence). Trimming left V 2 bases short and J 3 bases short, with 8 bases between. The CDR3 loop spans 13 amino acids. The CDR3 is CASSLNRKETQYF. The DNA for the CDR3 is TGTGCCAGCAGCTTAAACAGGAAAGAGACCCAGTACTTC.

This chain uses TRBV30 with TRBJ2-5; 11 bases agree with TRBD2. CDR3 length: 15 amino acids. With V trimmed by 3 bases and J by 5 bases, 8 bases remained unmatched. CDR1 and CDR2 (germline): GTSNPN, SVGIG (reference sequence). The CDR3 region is CAWRMGSGRAETQYF. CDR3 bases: TGTGCCTGGAGGATGGGTAGCGGGAGGGCTGAGACCCAGTACTTC.

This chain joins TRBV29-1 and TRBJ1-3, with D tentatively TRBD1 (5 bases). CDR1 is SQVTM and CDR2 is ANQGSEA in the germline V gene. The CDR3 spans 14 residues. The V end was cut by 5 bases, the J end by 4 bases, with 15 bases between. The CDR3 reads CSVLGQGGGNTIYF. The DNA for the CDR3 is TGCAGCGTTTTAGGGCAGGGAGGCGGAAACACCATATATTTT.

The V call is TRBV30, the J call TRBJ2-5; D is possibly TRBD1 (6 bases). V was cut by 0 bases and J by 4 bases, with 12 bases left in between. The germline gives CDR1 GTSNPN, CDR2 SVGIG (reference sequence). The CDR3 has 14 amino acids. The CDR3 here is CAWSVRGSGETQYF. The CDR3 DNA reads TGTGCCTGGAGTGTAAGGGGGAGTGGAGAGACCCAGTACTTC.